The clone carrying this TCR beta chain was counted between two and nine times. The data are from a study of blood T cell repertoires in COVID-19. Study-wide context: The study drew acute and convalescent COVID-19 samples from the United States, Italy and Spain. T cells, B-cell-depleted T cells, or PBMCs provided the cDNA or gDNA that served as material.

The V gene lost 6 bases and the J gene lost 10 bases, with 13 bases spanning the gap. The CDR3 runs 13 residues. As processed by the authors: Quantification of nucleated cells was approximated via reference gene primer amplification. The table came from immunoSEQ multiplex PCR; TCRdb's copy has only in-frame clones and leaves some out. From that table come the V and J calls and clone size; the DNA was used to work out D and trimming. The sample gives 200,000 to 250,000 clones, more than 75% of which show up once; about 0.93% is in the top ten. The rearrangement uses TRBV12-3 or TRBV12-4 and TRBJ1-6; tentative D call: TRBD1 (6 bases). This TCR was sampled from a man aged 35 to 55 with acute or convalescent COVID-19. Sequenced: peripheral blood. The CDR3 DNA follows: TGTGCCAGCAGACAAGGGGGAGAGTCACCCCTCCACTTT. Translated, it gives CASRQGGESPLHF.